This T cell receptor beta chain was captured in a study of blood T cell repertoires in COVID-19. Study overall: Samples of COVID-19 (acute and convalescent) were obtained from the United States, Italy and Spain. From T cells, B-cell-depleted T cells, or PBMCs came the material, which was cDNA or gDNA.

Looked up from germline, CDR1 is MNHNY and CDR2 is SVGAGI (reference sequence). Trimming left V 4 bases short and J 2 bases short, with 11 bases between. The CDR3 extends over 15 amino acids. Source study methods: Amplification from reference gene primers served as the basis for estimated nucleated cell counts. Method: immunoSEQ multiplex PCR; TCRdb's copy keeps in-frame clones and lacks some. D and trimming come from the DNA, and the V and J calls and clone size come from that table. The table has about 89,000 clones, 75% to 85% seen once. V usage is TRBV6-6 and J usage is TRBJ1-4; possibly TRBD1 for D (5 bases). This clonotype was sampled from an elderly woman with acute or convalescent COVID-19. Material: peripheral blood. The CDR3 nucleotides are TGTGCCAGCAGTTTACGCGGGGGTACTAATGAAAAACTGTTTTTT. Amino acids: CASSLRGGTNEKLFF.